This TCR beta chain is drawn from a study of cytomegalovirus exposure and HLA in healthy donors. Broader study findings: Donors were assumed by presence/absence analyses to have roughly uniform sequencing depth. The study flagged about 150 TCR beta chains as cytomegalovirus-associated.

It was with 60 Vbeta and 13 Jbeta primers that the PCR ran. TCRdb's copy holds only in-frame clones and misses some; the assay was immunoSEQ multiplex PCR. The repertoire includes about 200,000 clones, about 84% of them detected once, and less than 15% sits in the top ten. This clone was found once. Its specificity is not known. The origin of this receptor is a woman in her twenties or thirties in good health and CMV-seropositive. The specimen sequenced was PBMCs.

CDR3 sequence (DNA): TGTGCCAGCAGTTACAGGGGGCGGGAATGGACAGATACGCAGTATTTT. It encodes CASSYRGREWTDTQYF. V is TRBV6-6 and J is TRBJ2-3; TRBD1 is a possible D gene (7 bases). The V gene lost 2 bases and the J gene lost 3 bases, with 15 bases spanning the gap. Germline loops: CDR1 MNHNY, CDR2 SVGAGI (reference sequence). The CDR3 has 16 amino acids.